These 3 T cell receptor beta chains share one sample of origin, sequenced in a study of blood T cells in healthy people across ages. Primers used in a second PCR of roughly 7 to 11 cycles were a sample-barcoded 5' primer and a J-beta primer mix. In TCRdb, the 5' RACE reads were re-called with MiXCR into one record per CDR3 protein. This table has around 650,000 distinct CDR3 sequences, roughly 30% appearing once. The sequenced material came from blood. Receptors originate from a woman of 80 years or more in good health.

On this clonotype itself: A much more abundant neighbour one base away suggests this may be a read error. The rearrangement links TRBV5-1 to TRBJ2-1; 10 positions agree with TRBD2. Germline V gene lookup returns CDR1 SGHRS and CDR2 YFSETQ. The CDR3 covers 21 residues. J was trimmed by 0 bases and V by 0 bases; bases with no gene match: 15. The CDR3 nucleotides are TGCGCCAGCAGCTTGGCCGGGCTAGCGGGGGCCCTGCCTACCTCCTACAATGAGCAGTTCTTC. Residues: CASSLAGLAGALPTSYNEQFF.

This rearrangement joins TRBV6-5 to TRBJ2-1; tentatively, D is TRBD1 (6 bases). The CDR3 sequence is 14 residues long. V shed 9 bases and J shed 7 bases, with 19 bases lying between them. Per germline, CDR1 MNHEY and CDR2 SVGAGI. The CDR3 loop reads CASSQGLSRNEQFF. The CDR3 coding sequence is TGTGCCAGTTCCCAGGGGCTAAGTAGGAATGAGCAGTTCTTC.

This clonotype was seen only a few times. This may be a read error: a much more frequent sequence differs by one nucleotide. This sequence joins TRBV27 and TRBJ2-1; 13 bases line up with TRBD2. The J call may be faulty, since TRBJ2-7 better matches the DNA end. Germline CDR1 MNHEY, CDR2 SMNVEV (reference sequence). The CDR3 contains 17 residues. The DNA for the CDR3 is TGTGCCAGCAGTTTACTAACTAGCGGGGGGGCCTACAATGAGCAGTACTTC. Translated, it gives CASSLLTSGGAYNEQYF.